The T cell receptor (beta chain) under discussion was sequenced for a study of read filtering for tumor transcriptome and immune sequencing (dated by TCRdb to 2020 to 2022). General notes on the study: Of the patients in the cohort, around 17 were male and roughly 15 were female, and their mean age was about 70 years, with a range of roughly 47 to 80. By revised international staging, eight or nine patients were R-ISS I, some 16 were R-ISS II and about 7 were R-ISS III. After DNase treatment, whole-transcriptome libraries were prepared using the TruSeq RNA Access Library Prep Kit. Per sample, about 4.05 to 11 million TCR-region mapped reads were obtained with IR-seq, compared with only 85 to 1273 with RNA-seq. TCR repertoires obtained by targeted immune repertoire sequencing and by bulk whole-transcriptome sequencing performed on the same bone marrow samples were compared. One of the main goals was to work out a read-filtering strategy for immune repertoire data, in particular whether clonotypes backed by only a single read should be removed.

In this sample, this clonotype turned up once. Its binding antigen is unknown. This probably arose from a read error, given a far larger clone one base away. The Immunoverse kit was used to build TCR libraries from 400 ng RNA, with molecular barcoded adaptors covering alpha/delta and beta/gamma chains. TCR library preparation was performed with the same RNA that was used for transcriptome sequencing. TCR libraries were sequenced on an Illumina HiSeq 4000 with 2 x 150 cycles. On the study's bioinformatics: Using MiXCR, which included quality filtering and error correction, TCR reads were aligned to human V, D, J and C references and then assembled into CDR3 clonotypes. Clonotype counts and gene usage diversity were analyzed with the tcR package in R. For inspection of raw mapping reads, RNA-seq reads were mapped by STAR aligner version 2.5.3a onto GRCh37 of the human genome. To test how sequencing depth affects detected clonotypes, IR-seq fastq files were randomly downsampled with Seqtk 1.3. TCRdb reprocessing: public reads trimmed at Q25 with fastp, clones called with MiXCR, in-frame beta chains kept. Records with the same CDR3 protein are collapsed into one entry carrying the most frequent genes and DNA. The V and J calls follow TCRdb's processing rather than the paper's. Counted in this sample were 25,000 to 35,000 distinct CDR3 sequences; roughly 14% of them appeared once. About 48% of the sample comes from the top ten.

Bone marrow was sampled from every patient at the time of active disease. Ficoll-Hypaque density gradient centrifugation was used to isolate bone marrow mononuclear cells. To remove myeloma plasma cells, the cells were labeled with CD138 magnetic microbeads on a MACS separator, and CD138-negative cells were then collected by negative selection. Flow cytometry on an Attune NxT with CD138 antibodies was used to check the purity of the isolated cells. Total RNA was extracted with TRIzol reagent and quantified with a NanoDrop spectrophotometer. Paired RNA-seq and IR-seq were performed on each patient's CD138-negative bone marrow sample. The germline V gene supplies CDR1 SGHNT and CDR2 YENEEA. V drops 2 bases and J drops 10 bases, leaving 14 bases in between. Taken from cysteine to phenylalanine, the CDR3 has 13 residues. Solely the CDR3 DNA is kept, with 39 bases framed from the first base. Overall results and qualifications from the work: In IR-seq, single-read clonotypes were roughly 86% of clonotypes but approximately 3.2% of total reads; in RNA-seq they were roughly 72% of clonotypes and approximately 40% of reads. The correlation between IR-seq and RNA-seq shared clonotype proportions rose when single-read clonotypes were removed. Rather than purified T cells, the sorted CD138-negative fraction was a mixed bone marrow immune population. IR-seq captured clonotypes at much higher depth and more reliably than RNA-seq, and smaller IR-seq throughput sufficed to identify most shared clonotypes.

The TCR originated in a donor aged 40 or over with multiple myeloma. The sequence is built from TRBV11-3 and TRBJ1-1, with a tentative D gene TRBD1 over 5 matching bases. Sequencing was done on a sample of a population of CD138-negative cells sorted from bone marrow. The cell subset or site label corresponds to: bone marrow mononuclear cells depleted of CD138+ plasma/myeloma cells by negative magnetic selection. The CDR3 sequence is CASSLFSVGGAFF. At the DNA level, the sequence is TGTGCCAGCAGCTTATTCTCCGTTGGGGGAGCTTTCTTT.